This paragraph covers one TCR beta chain sequence. The data stem from a study of blood T cell repertoires in COVID-19. Categorization into cohorts depended on clinical history that participants reported. V was clipped by 0 bases and J by 8 bases, with 6 bases between them. CDR3 length: 13 amino acids. The germline CDR1 and CDR2 sequences are SGHNT and YYREEE (reference sequence). Generated by immunoSEQ multiplex PCR, the TCRdb table keeps only in-frame clones and is missing some. The table shows a few hundred thousand clones, with more than 65% occurring only once. Sequences were obtained from PBMCs or T cells enriched from blood (not recorded which). V usage is TRBV5-4 and J usage is TRBJ1-6; D is uncertain. This sequence was found in a man aged 45-65 years who had recovered from COVID-19. The CDR3 sequence: CASSLAPDSPLHF. CDR3 coding DNA: TGTGCCAGCAGCTTGGCGCCAGATTCACCCCTCCACTTT.